A single T cell receptor beta chain is shown here with its context. A clone one base away is much larger, so this may be a read error. Time point defined: newly diagnosed GD, antithyroid drugs for less than 3 months. The TCR library used RNA extracted from PBMCs. According to the study, TCR beta libraries were built with iRepertoire HTBI primers and CDR3-region Arm-PCR. TCRdb redid the calling of the multiplex PCR reads with MiXCR, one entry per CDR3 protein. This sample has more than 400,000 distinct CDR3 sequences, with under 20% found just once. The sample belongs to a study of regulatory T cells in long-lasting Graves disease. V was cut by 6 bases and J by 3 bases, with 15 bases left in between. The CDR3 length is 15 residues. Separately, the same data were catalogued under a study of T cells in Graves' hyperthyroidism and ophthalmopathy.

Specimen: peripheral blood mononuclear cells (PBMCs), collected at new diagnosis, from a patient treated with antithyroid drugs. This clonotype was sampled from a man in his forties with Graves disease. J is TRBJ2-4 and V is TRBV12-3 or TRBV12-4; tentatively, D is TRBD2 (6 bases). The CDR3: CASSPRRVDKNIQYF. Here the CDR3 DNA reads TGTGCCAGCAGCCCCCGGAGGGTGGACAAAAACATTCAGTACTTC.